The 8 T cell receptor beta chains below all came from one sample that was sequenced in a study of Graves' ophthalmopathy and Graves' hyperthyroidism (dated by TCRdb to 2016 to 2018). Sequenced using an Illumina HiSeq 2000. TCR beta CDR3 regions were amplified from RNA transcripts for repertoire sequencing. The first round was an RT-PCR using HTBI primers with the Qiagen OneStep RT-PCR kit, and this first round was followed by a second-round multiplex PCR, then size selection and purification. The raw public data were reprocessed by TCRdb itself: fastp quality trimming at Q25, MiXCR clonotype calling, in-frame beta chains only. Each record represents a unique CDR3 protein, reported with the most common genes and DNA among its rows. In all, the sample holds around 1,000,000 distinct CDR3 sequences, and about 40% of those were seen once. The top ten hold 8.5% to 14% of the sample. Material for sequencing was peripheral blood or thyroid tissue (not recorded which). Receptors were obtained from an adult man with Graves' hyperthyroidism.

The rearrangement joins TRBV2 to TRBJ2-5; 12 bases agree with TRBD1. Germline CDR1 is SNHLY and CDR2 is FYNNEI. The trim removed 8 bases at V and 11 bases at J, leaving 18 bases unmatched. There are 16 residues in the CDR3. As DNA, the CDR3 is TGTGCCAGCCGGGACAGGGGGCGTTGGTCCACAGATACGCAGTACTTC. Translation gives CASRDRGRWSTDTQYF.

This clonotype showed up just a few times. The rearrangement joins TRBV11-1 to TRBJ1-1; no firm D call. Germline V gene lookup returns CDR1 SGHAT and CDR2 FQDESV (reference sequence). The CDR3 is 13 amino acids. V lost 5 bases and J lost 6, with 13 bases in between. The CDR3 bases are TGTGCCAGCAGCCCAAGATGGGGTTCTGAAGCTTTCTTT. Translated: CASSPRWGSEAFF.

The sample holds many counts of this clonotype. This chain connects TRBV5-1 to TRBJ1-1; maybe TRBD1 (5 bases). This CDR3 is 14 amino acids long. Trimming left V 3 bases short and J 4 bases short, with 13 bases between. Germline V CDR1 and CDR2: SGHRS, YFSETQ. The CDR3 protein is CASSSTGGGTEAFF. CDR3 nucleotides: TGCGCCAGCAGCTCAACAGGCGGCGGCACTGAAGCTTTCTTT.

The count of this clonotype is one. The chain employs TRBV7-9 and TRBJ1-4; D is ambiguous. Germline V lookup: CDR1 SEHNR, CDR2 FQNEAQ (reference sequence). Between the trimmed V and J ends, which lost 5 bases and 7 bases, there was a span of 14 bases. The CDR3 consists of 14 residues. The CDR3 DNA reads as TGTGCCAGCAGCCCGGTCCCCCCCGGTGAAAAACTGTTTTTT. Its protein product is CASSPVPPGEKLFF.

Concerning this clonotype itself: The junction shows a germline mismatch at one end, possibly a read error. V usage is TRBV12-3 or TRBV12-4 and J usage is TRBJ1-2; 7 bases map to TRBD1. This CDR3 spans 15 amino acids. CDR3 protein: CASRERDRFNYGYTF. CDR3 sequence (DNA): TGTGCCAGCCGTGAGAGGGACAGATTTAACTACGGCTACACCTTC.

This chain uses TRBV20-1 with TRBJ2-5; D is perhaps TRBD1 (6 bases). Looked up from germline, CDR1 is DFQATT and CDR2 is SNEGSKA (reference sequence). This CDR3 comprises 12 residues. V gave up 6 bases and J gave up 9 bases, with 17 bases separating them. The CDR3 loop is CSAKRGTQPQYF. CDR3 DNA: TGCAGTGCAAAAAGGGGGACCCAGCCCCAGTACTTC.

This clonotype occurred once. The chain links TRBV20-1 to TRBJ1-6, with D maybe TRBD1 (5 bases). Per germline, CDR1 DFQATT and CDR2 SNEGSKA (reference sequence). V was cut by 4 bases and J by 2 bases, with 6 bases left in between. The length of the CDR3 is 13 residues. The CDR3 DNA sequence: TGCAGTGCTACGGGGGCCTATAATTCACCCCTCCACTTT. The encoded protein is CSATGAYNSPLHF.

The chain uses TRBV12-3 or TRBV12-4 and TRBJ1-6, with 7 positions matching TRBD1. The V gene end was trimmed by 8 bases and the J gene end by 6 bases; junction bases not matched to a gene: 10. The length of the CDR3 is 15 residues. The CDR3 DNA reads as TGTGCCAGCTTGAGGGGCACAGGGGTTAATTCACCCCTCCACTTT. It translates to CASLRGTGVNSPLHF.